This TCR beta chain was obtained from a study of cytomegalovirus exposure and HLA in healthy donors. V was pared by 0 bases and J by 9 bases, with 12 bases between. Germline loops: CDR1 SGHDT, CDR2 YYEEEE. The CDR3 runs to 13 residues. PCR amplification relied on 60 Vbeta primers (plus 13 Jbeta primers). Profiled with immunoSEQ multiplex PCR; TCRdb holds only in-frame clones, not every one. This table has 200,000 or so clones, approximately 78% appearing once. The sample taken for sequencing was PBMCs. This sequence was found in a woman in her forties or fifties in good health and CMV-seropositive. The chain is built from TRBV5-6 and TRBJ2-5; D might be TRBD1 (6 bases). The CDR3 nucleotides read TGTGCCAGCAGCTTGGGACAGGTGTGGCCCCAGTACTTC. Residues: CASSLGQVWPQYF.